This T cell receptor (beta chain) was recovered during a study of blood T cell repertoires in COVID-19. Original processing notes: Reference gene primer amplification yielded estimated nucleated cell counts. Data came from immunoSEQ multiplex PCR; TCRdb stores just in-frame clones and leaves some out. V, J and clone size were drawn from that table, and D and trimming were deduced from the DNA. The data show over 85,000 clones, roughly 89% seen once. CDR1 and CDR2 from the germline V gene are SGHTA and FQGNSA. This CDR3 spans 15 amino acids. V shed 3 bases and J shed 5 bases, with 17 bases lying between them. This clone has just one count.

This rearrangement joins TRBV7-2 to TRBJ2-7; D gene unclear. The TCR comes from a human donor in a cohort sampled during active COVID-19. Sequencing was performed on peripheral blood. CDR3 sequence: CASSFYNRPRDEQYF. The CDR3 DNA reads TGTGCCAGCAGCTTTTACAACCGACCTCGGGACGAGCAGTACTTC. The complete variable domain, with remaining parts taken from reference TRBV7-2 and TRBJ2-7, reads GAGVSQSPSNKVTEKGKDVELRCDPISGHTALYWYRQSLGQGLEFLIYFQGNSAPDKSGLPSDRFSAERTGGSVSTLTIQRTQQEDSAVYLCASSFYNRPRDEQYFGPGTRLTVT.